This T cell receptor beta chain emerged from a study of T cells expressing NK-cell markers. Germline values: CDR1 SQVTM, CDR2 ANQGSEA. The CDR3 extends over 11 amino acids. With the 5' RACE reads reprocessed, TCRdb shows one record per CDR3 protein and no DNA. Its clone listing holds around 100,000 distinct CDR3 sequences. This TCR was recovered from a woman between 18 and 70 years old in good health. The material sequenced was blood T cells: a sorted CD56 or NKG2C T cell subset, CD4+ or CD8+ T cells, or bulk PBMC T cells (not recorded which). This sequence joins TRBV29-1 and TRBJ1-1. CDR3 loop: CSVAINTEAFF.